Each of the 27 T cell receptor beta chains below was sequenced from the same sample in a study of blood T cell repertoires in COVID-19. The repertoire was sequenced with immunoSEQ multiplex PCR; TCRdb's copy has only in-frame clones and lacks some. The data show some 190,000 clones, approximately 80% seen once. Sequencing was done on a sample of peripheral blood. The receptors stem from a woman in her thirties or forties with COVID-19, enrolled during active disease.

The sample holds one count of this clone. The rearrangement links TRBV10-2 to TRBJ2-4, with 7 bases that match TRBD2. J lost 8 bases, V lost 7 bases, and 2 bases had no gene match. Germline V CDR1 and CDR2: WSHSY, SAAADI. The CDR3 is 11 amino acids. In nucleotides, the CDR3 is TGCGCCAGCAAAACTAGCGACATTCAGTACTTC. Protein: CASKTSDIQYF.

The chain joins TRBV3-1 (or the pseudogene TRBV3-2) to TRBJ2-2; possibly TRBD2 for D (6 bases). This CDR3 contains 13 residues. Trimming took 4 bases from V and 6 from J, leaving 9 bases between them. Germline lookup yields CDR1 LGHDT and CDR2 YNNKEL (reference sequence). As DNA, the CDR3 is TGTGCCAGCAGCCCCCGACTAGCCGGGGAGCTGTTTTTT. Amino acids: CASSPRLAGELFF.

This clone has only one observation. J is TRBJ1-4 and V is TRBV14; maybe TRBD1 (6 bases). The CDR3 spans 16 residues. Trimming cost V 1 base and J 4 bases, with 13 bases left between them. Germline V CDR1 and CDR2: SGHDN, FVKESK. CDR3 amino acids: CASSQAGQLRNEKLFF. CDR3 coding DNA: TGTGCCAGCAGCCAAGCTGGACAGCTCCGTAATGAAAAACTGTTTTTT.

V and J are TRBV14 and TRBJ2-1; D is possibly TRBD2 (5 bases). Germline V lookup: CDR1 SGHDN, CDR2 FVKESK. The V end lost 4 bases, the J end lost 12 bases, and 22 bases lay between the germline ends. The CDR3 is 15 amino acids. The CDR3 coding sequence is TGTGCCAGCAGCCTACCTTCGGGGATCGGCTCGGTGCAGTTCTTC. Protein: CASSLPSGIGSVQFF.

This chain links TRBV7-8 with TRBJ2-3; D is undetermined. The CDR3 contains 13 residues. V was cut by 0 bases and J by 5 bases, with 6 bases left in between. Germline V gene sequence: CDR1 SGHVS, CDR2 FQNEAQ. CDR3 residues: CASSLAGGDTQYF. The CDR3 nucleotides read TGTGCCAGCAGCTTAGCAGGCGGAGATACGCAGTATTTT.

The chain carries TRBV2 and TRBJ2-7; the D is unclear. The CDR3 has 11 residues. With 6 bases removed from V and 5 bases from J, the gap between germline ends came to 8 bases. Germline V CDR1 and CDR2: SNHLY, FYNNEI. The CDR3 nucleotides are TGTGCCAGCAGGAGGCGCAACGAGCAGTACTTC. Translating gives CASRRRNEQYF.

Remarks on this clone: The same CDR3 arises from other DNA sequences in this sample as well. The chain has TRBV6-5 and TRBJ2-7; maybe TRBD2 (5 bases). The germline V gene encodes CDR1 MNHEY and CDR2 SVGAGI. The length of the CDR3 is 13 residues. V was cut by 0 bases and J by 3 bases, with 6 bases left in between. The CDR3, as DNA: TGTGCCAGCAGTTACTCAGAGGGCTACGAGCAGTACTTC. This sequence encodes CASSYSEGYEQYF.

J is TRBJ2-7 and V is TRBV29-1; possible D gene TRBD1, 6 bases. This CDR3 has 13 amino acids. Germline loops: CDR1 SQVTM, CDR2 ANQGSEA. Between the trimmed V and J ends, which lost 7 bases and 0 bases, there was a span of 13 bases. For the CDR3, the DNA is TGCAGCGCCGTGACAGGCTTCTCCTACGAGCAGTACTTC. This encodes CSAVTGFSYEQYF.

The chain uses TRBV7-3 and TRBJ2-3, with TRBD2 matching 7 bases. V trimming: 5 bases; J trimming: 2 bases; junction bases outside the gene matches: 7. Germline V gene sequence: CDR1 SGHTA, CDR2 FQGTGA. The CDR3 is 15 residues long. CDR3 sequence (DNA): TGTGCCAGCAGCCGCATAGCGGGCCTCACAGATACGCAGTATTTT. Residues: CASSRIAGLTDTQYF. Drawing the rest from reference TRBV7-3 and TRBJ2-3, the complete variable domain is GAGVSQTPSNKVTEKGKYVELRCDPISGHTALYWYRQSLGQGPEFLIYFQGTGAADDSGLPNDRFFAVRPEGSVSTLKIQRTERGDSAVYLCASSRIAGLTDTQYFGPGTRLTVL.

This chain links TRBV11-2 with TRBJ2-1, with TRBD2 matching 14 bases. The CDR3 contains 16 residues. CDR1 SGHAT and CDR2 FQNNGV come from the germline V gene. V trimming: 5 bases; J trimming: 9 bases; junction bases outside the gene matches: 9. The CDR3 DNA reads TGTGCCAGCAGCCCAGGGACTAGCGGGAGTGGGGGTGAGCAGTTCTTC. Translated, it gives CASSPGTSGSGGEQFF.

This clone came up once. This chain connects TRBV3-1 (or the pseudogene TRBV3-2) to TRBJ1-6; D unresolved. The CDR3 totals 14 residues. Germline values: CDR1 LGHDT, CDR2 YNNKEL (reference sequence). V shed 4 bases and J shed 4 bases, with 8 bases lying between them. The CDR3 region is CASSRQSYNSPLHF. CDR3 nucleotide sequence: TGTGCCAGCAGCCGGCAGTCGTATAATTCACCCCTCCACTTT.

V is TRBV11-2 and J is TRBJ1-2; D uncertain. V was pared by 3 bases and J by 7 bases, with 9 bases between. Germline values: CDR1 SGHAT, CDR2 FQNNGV. This CDR3 is built from 12 residues. The CDR3 loop is CASSFHNGGYTF. The CDR3 DNA follows: TGTGCCAGCAGCTTCCATAACGGTGGCTACACCTTC.

The chain uses TRBV11-3 and TRBJ2-5; 7 nucleotides match TRBD1. V trimming: 1 base; J trimming: 4 bases; junction bases outside the gene matches: 6. CDR3 size: 15 residues. The germline V gene has CDR1 SGHNT and CDR2 YENEEA. The DNA for the CDR3 is TGTGCCAGCAGCTTAGGACAGGGTGGGCGAGAGACCCAGTACTTC. It codes for CASSLGQGGRETQYF.

This clone is a singleton in its sample. V is TRBV5-1 and J is TRBJ2-1; weak D call: TRBD2 (5 bases). Germline CDR1 is SGHRS and CDR2 is YFSETQ. There are 17 residues in the CDR3. Between the trimmed V and J ends, which lost 4 bases and 2 bases, there was a span of 19 bases. The CDR3 sequence: CASSLVGSGSAYNEQFF. CDR3 sequence (DNA): TGCGCCAGCAGCCTGGTAGGATCGGGGAGTGCCTACAATGAGCAGTTCTTC.

The chain combines TRBV29-1 with TRBJ2-3, with 9 bases lining up with TRBD2. V was pared by 8 bases and J by 5 bases, with 5 bases of the junction left unmatched. The CDR3 is made up of 12 amino acids. In germline, CDR1 is SQVTM, CDR2 ANQGSEA. CDR3: CSSSSGEDTQYF. The CDR3 DNA reads TGCAGCAGCTCTAGCGGGGAAGATACGCAGTATTTT.

The rearrangement joins TRBV19 to TRBJ2-7, with a possible D match to TRBD1 (5 bases). V shed 5 bases and J shed 1 base, with 12 bases lying between them. Germline V gene sequence: CDR1 LNHDA, CDR2 SQIVND (reference sequence). The CDR3 length is 14 residues. The CDR3 DNA reads TGTGCCAGTAGTGTCTCAGGGTTATCCTACGAGCAGTACTTC. Residues: CASSVSGLSYEQYF.

The chain employs TRBV5-8 and TRBJ1-5, with D possibly TRBD1 on 6 matching bases. V dropped 1 base and J dropped 6 bases, with 17 bases sitting between them. CDR3 size: 16 residues. The germline gives CDR1 SGHTS, CDR2 YDEGEE. The CDR3, as DNA: TGTGCCAGCAGCTTGATGCTGGGGGTAGGGGGTCAGCCCCAGCATTTT. Translation: CASSLMLGVGGQPQHF. Using reference TRBV5-8 and TRBJ1-5 for the parts outside the CDR3, the full variable domain is EAGVTQSPTHLIKTRGQQATLRCSPISGHTSVYWYQQALGLGLQFLLWYDEGEERNRGNFPPRFSGRQFPNYSSELNVNALELEDSALYLCASSLMLGVGGQPQHFGDGTRLSIL.

The chain is built from TRBV5-6 and TRBJ1-4; weak D call: TRBD1 (5 bases). This CDR3 is 13 amino acids long. V was cut by 3 bases and J by 5 bases, with 8 bases left in between. Germline CDR1 and CDR2: SGHDT and YYEEEE. The CDR3 sequence: CASSSTVNEKLFF. The CDR3 nucleotides are TGTGCCAGCAGCTCGACAGTGAATGAAAAACTGTTTTTT.

The chain combines TRBV11-1 with TRBJ2-5; D might be TRBD1 (7 bases). The CDR3 consists of 12 residues. V was cut by 10 bases and J by 5 bases, with 14 bases left in between. From germline, CDR1 is SGHAT and CDR2 FQDESV (reference sequence). The CDR3 nucleotides read TGTGCCACCCGGGGGACAGAGGAGACCCAGTACTTC. Its translation is CATRGTEETQYF.

This chain uses TRBV18 with TRBJ2-7, with 9 bases that match TRBD2. Unmatched junction bases numbered 14, after V lost 3 bases and J lost 2 bases. CDR3 length equals 18 residues. Germline V gene data show CDR1 as KGHSH and CDR2 as LQKENI. The CDR3 loop is CASSPKVGGVAGAYEQYF. The CDR3 bases are TGTGCCAGCTCACCTAAAGTGGGAGGGGTAGCGGGAGCCTACGAGCAGTACTTC.

V gene TRBV6-1 combines with J gene TRBJ2-4; TRBD2 is a possible D gene (6 bases). V was clipped by 5 bases and J by 0 bases, with 11 bases between them. The length of the CDR3 is 15 residues. Per germline, CDR1 MNHNS and CDR2 SASEGT. The CDR3 DNA follows: TGTGCCAGCAGTACCCCGGGACTAGCCAAAAACATTCAGTACTTC. This codes for CASSTPGLAKNIQYF.

This chain joins TRBV6-2 or TRBV6-3 and TRBJ2-1; TRBD2 matches 8 bases. Germline V CDR1 and CDR2: MNHEY, SVGEGT. The junction had 11 bases not matched to a gene; V was cut back by 6 bases and J by 7 bases. The CDR3 sequence is 15 residues long. CDR3 protein: CASSPRGGLGNEQFF. The CDR3 coding sequence is TGTGCCAGCAGCCCCCGGGGGGGGCTGGGAAATGAGCAGTTCTTC.

This clone was observed a few times. The V call is TRBV7-8, the J call TRBJ1-4; D unresolved. The CDR3 consists of 16 residues. Germline lookup yields CDR1 SGHVS and CDR2 FQNEAQ. V dropped 1 base and J dropped 0 bases, with 9 bases sitting between them. The CDR3, as DNA: TGTGCCAGCAGCTTAGTAGCTGCTGCAACTAATGAAAAACTGTTTTTT. Translated, it gives CASSLVAAATNEKLFF.

The genes are TRBV12-3 or TRBV12-4 and TRBJ1-1, with D possibly being TRBD1 (5 bases). CDR3 length: 12 residues. The V gene lost 8 bases and the J gene lost 4 bases, with 11 bases spanning the gap. The CDR3, as DNA: TGTGCCAGCGGTGGGGGGGGCACTGAAGCTTTCTTT. As protein: CASGGGGTEAFF.

In this sample, this clone turned up a few times. This chain links TRBV7-3 with TRBJ1-6, with 8 bases that match TRBD1. The germline V gene encodes CDR1 SGHTA and CDR2 FQGTGA. The CDR3 contains 13 residues. V was pared by 5 bases and J by 9 bases, with 3 bases of the junction left unmatched. CDR3 nucleotides: TGTGCCAGCAGCGACAGGGGAGGTTCACCCCTCCACTTT. It codes for CASSDRGGSPLHF. The whole variable domain, remainder taken from reference TRBV7-3 and TRBJ1-6, is GAGVSQTPSNKVTEKGKYVELRCDPISGHTALYWYRQSLGQGPEFLIYFQGTGAADDSGLPNDRFFAVRPEGSVSTLKIQRTERGDSAVYLCASSDRGGSPLHFGNGTRLTVT.

The chain recombines TRBV6-1 with TRBJ1-6, with unresolved D. This CDR3 is 13 amino acids long. The V and J ends lost 3 bases and 13 bases respectively, with 13 bases between them. CDR1 and CDR2 (germline): MNHNS, SASEGT. As DNA, the CDR3 is TGTGCCAGCAGTGACGGAGGGCGCCTCCCCCTCCACTTT. This sequence encodes CASSDGGRLPLHF.

This clone has only one observation. This chain joins TRBV30 and TRBJ1-2; TRBD1 might be the D (6 bases). Germline V gene lookup returns CDR1 GTSNPN and CDR2 SVGIG (reference sequence). The CDR3 runs to 11 residues. Trimming took off 5 bases at V and 8 bases at J, with 12 bases between the two ends. The CDR3 sequence is CAWAGAWGYTF. DNA of the CDR3: TGTGCCTGGGCAGGGGCTTGGGGCTACACCTTC.